The source of this T cell receptor (beta chain) is a study of blood T cell repertoires in COVID-19 (dated by TCRdb to between 2020 and 2021). Regarding the complete study: Samples covering the acute and convalescent phases of COVID-19 were provided by collaborators in the United States, Italy and Spain. A freely available public database, intended as a resource for researchers studying the immune response to SARS-CoV-2, is where the repertoires were released. Samples came from the ongoing ImmuneRACE study (first 160 participants) plus 1,254 subjects from 6 global collaborators. The prospective study material was composed of cDNA or gDNA derived from T cells, B-cell-depleted T cells, or PBMCs. Deeply sampled blood TCRbeta repertoires from subjects exposed to, actively infected with, or recovered from COVID-19 were included in the dataset. Nearly every sample came with metadata listing a de-identified subject ID, COVID-19 status, age in years and sex. Where HLA class I and class II types were available, the types were taken from metadata supplied by the sample provider, not from assay-based typing. Broader findings and caveats from the paper: The quantity of clinical and demographic metadata differed by source and by participant and was supplied without curation.

Note on this clone: The antigen this receptor binds is unknown. No per-base quality is available; no much larger clone lies one base away.

TCRbeta CDR3 regions were amplified from genomic DNA using the immunoSEQ Assay, a bias-controlled multiplex PCR. The published analysis was carried out like this. The number of nucleated cells in each sample was estimated by amplification of reference gene primers within the assay. To quantify the absolute abundance of each unique TCRbeta CDR3 rearrangement, sequence reads were collapsed and filtered. For each sample, productive Simpson clonality was calculated as the square root of Simpson's diversity index across productive rearrangements. Sourced from immuneACCESS, this table was stored by TCRdb with only in-frame sequences that have V and J called. A share of the clones is absent; for the studies checked, an unresolved V gene accounts for under half, and the remainder has no known explanation. V and J calls and clone size are copied from that table; D and trimming were computed from the DNA. The sample table records 380,000 or so clones; 89% of these occur just once. Together, the top ten hold more than 0.95% of the sample.

Via the germline V gene, CDR1 is LGHNT and CDR2 FRNRAP. The CDR3 sequence holds 16 residues, the cysteine and phenylalanine included. CDR3 DNA only is kept here, 48 bases in frame from base 1. The V and J ends are trimmed by 4 bases and 3 bases, leaving 15 bases between them. The collaborating institutions used their own protocols to collect whole blood in K2EDTA tubes. For TCRbeta analysis, collaborator samples were shipped as frozen whole blood, as isolated PBMCs, or as DNA extracted from either sample type. This chain joins TRBV12-5 to TRBJ2-2, and possibly TRBD1, on 7 matching bases. This sequence originates from a middle-aged man with acute or convalescent COVID-19. Sequencing used peripheral blood. The CDR3 loop reads CASGSLTGRYTGELFF. The DNA is as follows: TGTGCTAGTGGTTCCCTGACAGGGAGGTACACCGGGGAGCTGTTTTTT.